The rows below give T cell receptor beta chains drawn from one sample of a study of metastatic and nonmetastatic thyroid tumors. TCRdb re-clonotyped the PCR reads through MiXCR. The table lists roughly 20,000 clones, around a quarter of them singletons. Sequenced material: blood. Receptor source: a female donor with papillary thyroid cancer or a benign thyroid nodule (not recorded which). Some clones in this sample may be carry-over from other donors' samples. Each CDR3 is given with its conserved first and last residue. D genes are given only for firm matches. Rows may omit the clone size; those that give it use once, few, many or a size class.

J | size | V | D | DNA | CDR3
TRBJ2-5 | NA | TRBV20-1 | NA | TGCAGTGCTAGAGATCGGAGAGCGGGGACAGCTCAAGAGACCCAGTACTTC | CSARDRRAGTAQETQYF
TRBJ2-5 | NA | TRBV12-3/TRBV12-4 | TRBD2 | TGTGCCAGCAGTTTAGCGGGGACTAGCGGGATTATTACCCAGTACTTC | CASSLAGTSGIITQYF
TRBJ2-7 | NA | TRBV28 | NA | TGTGCCAGCAGTTTGGTCGGACAGTCCACCTCGCCGTACTTC | CASSLVGQSTSPYF
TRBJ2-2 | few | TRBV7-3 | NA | TGTGCCAGCAGCTTCCAGGGCGCCGGGGAGCTGTTTTTT | CASSFQGAGELFF
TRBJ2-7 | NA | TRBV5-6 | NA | TGTGCCAGCAGCCCTCCAGGGGTTTTCGAGCAGTACTTC | CASSPPGVFEQYF
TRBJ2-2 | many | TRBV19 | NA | TGTGCCAGTATCCCAATCGAAGGGTTGGGAACCGGGGAGCTGTTTTTT | CASIPIEGLGTGELFF
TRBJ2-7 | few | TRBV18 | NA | TGTGCCAGCTCACCACTTGGTGGCGAGCAGTACTTC | CASSPLGGEQYF
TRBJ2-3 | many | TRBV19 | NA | TGTGCCAGTAAAGAGCAGGGGGGCAGAGATACGCAGTATTTT | CASKEQGGRDTQYF
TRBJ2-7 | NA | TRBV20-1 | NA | TGCAGTGCTAGGGCCCCCCCAGACAGGTCCTACGAGCAGTACTTC | CSARAPPDRSYEQYF
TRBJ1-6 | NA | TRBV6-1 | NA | TGTGCCAGCAGTGCTCTAGACATACGGAGGAATTCACCCCTCCACTTT | CASSALDIRRNSPLHF
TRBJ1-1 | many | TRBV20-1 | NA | TGCGTCTGGGGGGTTTCGGCCACTGAAGCTTTCTTT | CVWGVSATEAFF
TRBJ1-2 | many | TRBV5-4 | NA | TGTGCCAGCACCACTCCCAGGGACTTCTATGGCTACACCTTC | CASTTPRDFYGYTF
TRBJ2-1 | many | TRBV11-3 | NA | TGTGCCAGCAGCCTAGACCCCACGAGTGAGCAGTTCTTC | CASSLDPTSEQFF
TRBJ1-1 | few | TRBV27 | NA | TGTGCCAGCACCCCCTTTTCGGGCCGGTTGAACACTGAAGCTTTCTTT | CASTPFSGRLNTEAFF
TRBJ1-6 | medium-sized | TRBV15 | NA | TGTGCCACCAGCAGAGATGGGGCTGAACGATCACCCCTCCACTTT | CATSRDGAERSPLHF
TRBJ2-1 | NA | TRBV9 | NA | TGTGCCAGCAGCGCTCAGGGGAACTCCTACAATGAGCAGTTCTTC | CASSAQGNSYNEQFF
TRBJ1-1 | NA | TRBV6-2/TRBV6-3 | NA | TGTGCCAGCAGTTACCCCAAAACGGGCGGGTTCGCAACTGAAGCTTTCTTT | CASSYPKTGGFATEAFF
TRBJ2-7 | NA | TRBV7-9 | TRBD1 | TGTGCCAGCAGCCAGCTGCGACAGGGGGCGCTTGGGCAGTACTTC | CASSQLRQGALGQYF
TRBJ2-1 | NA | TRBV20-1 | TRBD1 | TGCAGTGCTAGAGACACCGGGACAGGGGACTACAATGAGCAGTTCTTC | CSARDTGTGDYNEQFF
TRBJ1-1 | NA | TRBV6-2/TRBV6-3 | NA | TGTGCCAGCAGGGTAAACAGGAACACTGAAGCTTTCTTT | CASRVNRNTEAFF
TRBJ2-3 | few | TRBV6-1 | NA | TGTGCCAGCAGCTTTGGTAGCTTCACAGATACGCAGTATTTT | CASSFGSFTDTQYF
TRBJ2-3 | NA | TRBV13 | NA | TGTGCCTCATGGGAAAGTAGCGGAGCGGATTCCACAGATACGCAGTATTTT | CASWESSGADSTDTQYF
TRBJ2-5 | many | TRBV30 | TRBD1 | TGTGCCTGGACCTCATTCGGGACAGGGAGTGAGACCCAGTACTTC | CAWTSFGTGSETQYF
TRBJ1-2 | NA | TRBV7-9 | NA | TGTGCCAGCAGCTTAGATGGGGGGGCGCGAGGCTACACCTTC | CASSLDGGARGYTF
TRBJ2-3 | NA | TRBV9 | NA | TGTGCCAGCAGCGCCAGGTCGGGTTCCGATGATACGCAGTATTTT | CASSARSGSDDTQYF
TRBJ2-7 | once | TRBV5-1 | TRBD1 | TGCGCCAGCAGCTCGGTACAGGGGAAATCCTACGAGCAGTACTTC | CASSSVQGKSYEQYF
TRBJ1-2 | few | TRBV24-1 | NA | TGTGCCACCAGTGATTACAGATTCTACACCTTC | CATSDYRFYTF
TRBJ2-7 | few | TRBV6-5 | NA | TGTGCCAGCAGTTGGGGGACCAGCGCGATCTACGAGCAGTACTTC | CASSWGTSAIYEQYF
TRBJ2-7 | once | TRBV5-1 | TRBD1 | TGCGCCAGCAGCTTAGAGAACAGGGGGGTAAACGAGCAGTACTTC | CASSLENRGVNEQYF
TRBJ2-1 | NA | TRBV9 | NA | TGTGCCAGCACCACGTCGGGGCGAGTTGTATACAATGAGCAGTTCTTC | CASTTSGRVVYNEQFF
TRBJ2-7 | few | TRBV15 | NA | TGTGCCACCAGCAGACACGAACACTCCCGTCATACCTACGAGCAGTACTTC | CATSRHEHSRHTYEQYF
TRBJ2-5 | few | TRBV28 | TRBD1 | TGTGCCAGCAGTCCCGGGACAGAGACCGGACTCCAAGAGACCCAGTACTTC | CASSPGTETGLQETQYF
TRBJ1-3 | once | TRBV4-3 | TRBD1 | TGCGCCAGCAGCCCCTCGGGACAGGGGGGCGTCACCATATATTTT | CASSPSGQGGVTIYF
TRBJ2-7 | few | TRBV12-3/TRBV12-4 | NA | TGTGCCAGCAGTTTGAACCCCAACTCCTACGAGCAGTACTTC | CASSLNPNSYEQYF
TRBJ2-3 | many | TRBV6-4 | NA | TGTGCCAGCAGTGACTCTGGGGGAGTGGTCGATACGCAGTATTTT | CASSDSGGVVDTQYF
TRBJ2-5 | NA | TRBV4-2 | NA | TGTGCCAGCAGCCCGACAAAGGCCGGGAAAGAGACCCAGTACTTC | CASSPTKAGKETQYF
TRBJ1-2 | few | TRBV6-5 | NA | TGTGCCAGCAGTTACTCGTTGGGAAATTTGGCGGGCTACACCTTC | CASSYSLGNLAGYTF
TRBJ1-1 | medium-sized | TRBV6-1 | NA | TGTGCCAGCAGTTTAAGTAATTTTAACACTGAAGCTTTCTTT | CASSLSNFNTEAFF
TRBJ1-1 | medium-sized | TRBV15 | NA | TGTGCCACCAAAGAGGGACGCGCGAACACTGAAGCTTTCTTT | CATKEGRANTEAFF
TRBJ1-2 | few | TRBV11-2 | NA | TGTGCCAGCAGCTTAGTTAGCTGGGGCGATTTTTATGGCTACACCTTC | CASSLVSWGDFYGYTF
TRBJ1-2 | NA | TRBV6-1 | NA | TGTGCCAGCAGTGCCTTACGACAGAACGATGTCCACACCTTC | CASSALRQNDVHTF
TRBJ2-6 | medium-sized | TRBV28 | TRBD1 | TGTGCCAGCCAGACAGGGTTTGCGGGGGCCAACGTCCTGACTTTC | CASQTGFAGANVLTF